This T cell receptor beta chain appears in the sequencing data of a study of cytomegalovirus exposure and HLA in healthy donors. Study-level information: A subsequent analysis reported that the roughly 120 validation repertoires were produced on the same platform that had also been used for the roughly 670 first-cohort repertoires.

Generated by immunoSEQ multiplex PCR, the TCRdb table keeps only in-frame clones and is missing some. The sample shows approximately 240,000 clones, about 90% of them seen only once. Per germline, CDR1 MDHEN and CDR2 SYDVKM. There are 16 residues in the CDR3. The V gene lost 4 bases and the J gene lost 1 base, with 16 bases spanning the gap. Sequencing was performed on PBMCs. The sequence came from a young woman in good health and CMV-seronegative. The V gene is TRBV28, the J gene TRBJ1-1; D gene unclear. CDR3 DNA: TGTGCCAGCAGTTCGACTAGACGGACTTCGAACACTGAAGCTTTCTTT. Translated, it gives CASSSTRRTSNTEAFF. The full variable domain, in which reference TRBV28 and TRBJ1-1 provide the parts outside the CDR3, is DVKVTQSSRYLVKRTGEKVFLECVQDMDHENMFWYRQDPGLGLRLIYFSYDVKMKEKGDIPEGYSVSREKKERFSLILESASTNQTSMYLCASSSTRRTSNTEAFFGQGTRLTVV.